The TCR beta chain described here comes from a study of spatial heterogeneity in lung cancer. On the study more broadly: Raw reads showed each unique TCR and UMI combination turning up more than ten times on average.

Study results and caveats: Ubiquitous expanded tumor TCRs showed up in blood more at resection than follow-up.

This clonotype appeared many times. Antigen: not known. The time point is: sample taken at primary tumor resection. The input material, whole RNA from tumor, nontumor lung or frozen PBMC, was sequenced unsorted. TCRdb fed the 5' RACE reads into MiXCR, producing one record per CDR3 protein. This table holds around 40,000 distinct CDR3 sequences, about 5.2% found once. Trimming removed 5 bases at V and 6 bases at J, with 13 bases between. The germline CDR1 and CDR2 sequences are SQVTM and ANQGSEA. This CDR3 contains 13 residues. This clonotype was sampled from a female donor with early-stage non-small cell lung cancer. Specimen: PBMCs, collected at surgery. The chain uses TRBV29-1 and TRBJ2-2, with D maybe TRBD2 (6 bases). The CDR3 region is CSVSPGGAGELFF. Here the CDR3 DNA reads TGCAGCGTTAGCCCCGGGGGTGCCGGGGAGCTGTTTTTT.